Listed below are T cell receptor beta chains from one sample, sequenced in a study of tumor-infiltrating lymphocytes in primary liver carcinoma. Each CDR3 protein is one row after TCRdb ran MiXCR on the multiplex PCR reads. In the table there are around 54,000 distinct CDR3 sequences, about 80% of which are singletons. The sample consisted of liver tumor tissue from sampling region 2. These receptors were obtained from a man aged 35 to 55 with primary liver carcinoma and hepatitis B virus infection. Both conserved end residues are part of each CDR3.

>TRBV11-2|TRBJ2-7
CANSLTDTAHEQYF
>TRBV6-5|TRBJ1-3
CASRLTAAGNTIYF
>TRBV6-2/TRBV6-3|TRBJ2-3
CANSSGLANTQYF
>TRBV10-3|TRBJ2-7
CVTARESHEQYF
>TRBV28|TRBJ1-2
CASSLNRAYNGYTF
>TRBV6-1|TRBJ2-1
CAGGARNEQSF
>TRBV11-2|TRBJ2-2
CTSSAWISGGTGELFF
>TRBV28|TRBJ1-2
CASTSTGTGGTPDALYGYTF
>TRBV6-2/TRBV6-3|TRBJ2-7
CASSPSSGNSEQYF
>TRBV6-1|TRBJ1-5
CASSEAAGMDGNQPQHF
>TRBV11-2|TRBJ2-7
CASSLSGGLAGGGCEQYF
>TRBV20-1|TRBJ2-7
CSAEGLRGRTFYEQYF
>TRBV10-3|TRBJ2-1
CAISESRVADEEFF
>TRBV10-1|TRBJ2-2
CASSESKITGELFF
>TRBV6-5|TRBJ2-1
CANSYRTAAYNEQFF
>TRBV13|TRBJ1-5
CASSLRVQWGERPQHF
>TRBV11-2|TRBJ2-7
CASSQSDNLRGLYF
>TRBV6-5|TRBJ2-1
CASSKVSPGAGVYFEQFF
>TRBV29-1|TRBJ2-3
CSVEGRQGEDRQYF
>TRBV9|TRBJ2-7
CASSAGTSFVGEQYF
>TRBV6-1|TRBJ2-3
CASSELASGPYSTDAQYF
>TRBV4-1|TRBJ2-7
CASSQDRTGVKSELYF
>TRBV20-1|TRBJ2-3
CSAIPTGVVTDTQYF
>TRBV6-6|TRBJ2-7
CTSKRFGTRSDYEQYF
>TRBV7-8|TRBJ2-3
CASCLGLRTDTQYF
>TRBV28|TRBJ1-2
CASSSTSAQGRIYCYTF
>TRBV30|TRBJ2-1
CAFQGGKRNEQFF
>TRBV27|TRBJ1-2
CASSLKVVQGVYGYTF
>TRBV5-1|TRBJ1-1
CASSLEGSEAFF
>TRBV12-3/TRBV12-4|TRBJ2-1
CASSPFGLTEGNEQFF
>TRBV6-1|TRBJ2-1
CASSEPHRGGEQSF
>TRBV28|TRBJ2-7
CASSPGELSSYEQYF
>TRBV28|TRBJ1-6
CASSFRGGSPPIF
>TRBV28|TRBJ1-6
CASSLGGTGLVSPLHF
>TRBV6-5|TRBJ2-7
CASSYSKLRHVYEQYF
>TRBV6-6|TRBJ1-5
CASSYRVEYGIQPQLF
>TRBV6-5|TRBJ2-2
CASSYSKTVAGTGELLF
>TRBV5-4|TRBJ2-2
CASSLTQGNTGELFF
>TRBV12-3/TRBV12-4|TRBJ2-1
CVSSRYNIEQFF
>TRBV14|TRBJ1-2
CASSPVGGDYGYTF
>TRBV5-4|TRBJ2-4
CASSLSLVKNIRYF
>TRBV11-2|TRBJ2-1
CTRGGAYNEQFF
>TRBV12-3/TRBV12-4|TRBJ2-1
CATSFRLAGGNEQFF
>TRBV29-1|TRBJ2-7
CSVITGESLYEQYF
>TRBV29-1|TRBJ2-7
CSAGALGAYVQYF
>TRBV29-1|TRBJ2-7
CGVGDGPYEQYF
>TRBV7-9|TRBJ2-5
CARSLGGRETRYF
>TRBV4-1|TRBJ1-3
CASSQVWTAGNTIYF
>TRBV19|TRBJ2-1
CASSILAGAGGYNEQFF
>TRBV6-5|TRBJ2-2
CASSSLSGRTIGKLFF
>TRBV4-2|TRBJ2-1
CASSLETSDYNEQFF
>TRBV11-2|TRBJ2-3
CVSREQDRHTDTQYF
>TRBV6-1|TRBJ1-1
CVSNLDISTEAFF